This TCR beta chain is drawn from a study of technical replicates of blood from a few donors (dated by TCRdb to 2017 to 2019). Concerning this clone: Its recognized antigen is unknown. No base-level quality is on record; no much larger clone is a single base apart.

Via the germline V gene (reference sequence), CDR1 is SGHNT and CDR2 YYREEE. From cysteine to phenylalanine, the CDR3 is 15 amino acids long. Left in the record is the CDR3 DNA by itself, 45 bases read in frame from the first base. At the junction V is shortened by 4 bases and J by 5 bases, with 15 bases in between. Library preparation was by the immunoSEQ multiplex PCR assay. TCRdb retrieved this table from immuneACCESS and kept in-frame rearrangements only. Not all clones are present; in checked studies, unresolved V genes account for under half, and no reason is known for the remainder. The sample table records around 100,000 clones; about 95% of these occur just once. Jointly, the top ten make up approximately 0.33% of the sample.

The TCR was taken from a human donor in good health. Recombination connected TRBV5-4 to TRBJ1-4, with no confident D gene call. The sequenced material came from T cells isolated from PBMCs. The sequenced DNA is TGTGCCAGCAGCGCGGCGAGGGCGGCCAATGAAAAACTGTTTTTT. It translates as CASSAARAANEKLFF.